Presented here are 21 T cell receptor beta chains from one specimen sequenced in a study of cytomegalovirus exposure and HLA in healthy donors. 60 Vbeta and 13 Jbeta primers were used in PCR. The data were produced by immunoSEQ multiplex PCR, yet TCRdb's version contains in-frame clones alone and is incomplete. Of roughly 200,000 clones listed, less than 90% were seen once; the top ten hold around 1.6%. Material for sequencing was PBMCs. All receptors derive from a middle-aged man in good health and CMV-seronegative.

This clone was seen more than once but under ten times. The gene calls are TRBV10-3 and TRBJ2-1, with 9 bases fitting TRBD1. The germline gives CDR1 ENHRY, CDR2 SYGVKD. The V segment lost 9 bases and the J segment 6 bases; nucleotides outside the gene matches: 6. CDR3 size: 13 residues. The CDR3 DNA reads TGTGCCATAACCCCGGGACAGGGCAATGAGCAGTTCTTC. Translation: CAITPGQGNEQFF.

The chain is built from TRBV11-2 and TRBJ1-1, with 7 positions matching TRBD1. With V trimmed by 4 bases and J by 7 bases, 6 bases remained unmatched. Germline V gene lookup returns CDR1 SGHAT and CDR2 FQNNGV. This CDR3 contains 13 residues. This CDR3 is CASSWRQGLEAFF. Here the CDR3 DNA reads TGTGCCAGCAGCTGGCGACAGGGTCTTGAAGCTTTCTTT.

This chain joins TRBV5-1 and TRBJ2-1, with 14 bases matching TRBD2. Germline V gene sequence: CDR1 SGHRS, CDR2 YFSETQ. The CDR3 has 17 amino acids. The V gene end was trimmed by 3 bases and the J gene end by 8 bases; junction bases not matched to a gene: 10. CDR3 sequence reads: CASSSYGTSGSMDEQFF. Written as DNA, the CDR3 is TGCGCCAGCAGCTCCTATGGGACTAGCGGGAGCATGGATGAGCAGTTCTTC.

In the case of this clone: At one end, the junction sequence differs from germline, possibly due to a read error. The genes are TRBV6-5 and TRBJ1-1; 8 nucleotides line up with TRBD1. CDR1 is MNHEY, CDR2 SVGAGI, per germline. The CDR3 contains 13 residues. CDR3 region: CASSAGQRTGCIF. CDR3 bases: TGTGCCAGCAGTGCTGGGCAGCGGACAGGGTGTATCTTT.

Only one count was recorded for this clone. The V call is TRBV21-1, the J call TRBJ2-1; the table's D gene call, TRBD2, was not cross checked with the DNA. TRBV21-1 corresponds to a pseudogene. This CDR3 has 18 amino acids. CDR3 coding DNA: TGTGCCAGCAGCAGATCCCGGAGCGGGCACAACTCCTACAATGAGCAGTTCTTC. Residues: CASSRSRSGHNSYNEQFF.

This rearrangement joins TRBV27 to TRBJ2-5; 13 bases agree with TRBD2. The CDR3 contains 13 residues. V lost 8 bases, J lost 5 bases, and 2 bases stayed unmatched. The germline CDR1 and CDR2 sequences are MNHEY and SMNVEV (reference sequence). CDR3 nucleotides: TGTGCCAGCCAGGGACTAGCGGGGGAGACCCAGTACTTC. Protein: CASQGLAGETQYF.

The rearrangement links TRBV4-3 to TRBJ2-3; the match to TRBD2 covers 13 bases. The germline V gene has CDR1 LGHNA and CDR2 YSLEER. The CDR3 covers 18 residues. Trimming cost V 4 bases and J 5 bases; bases outside gene matches: 12. The CDR3 sequence is CASSPAPRLAGGGDTQYF. CDR3 bases: TGCGCCAGCAGCCCCGCCCCTCGACTAGCGGGAGGCGGAGATACGCAGTATTTT.

The V call is TRBV18, the J call TRBJ1-4; 12 positions agree with TRBD1. The CDR3 is made up of 16 amino acids. CDR1 is KGHSH, CDR2 LQKENI, per germline. With 4 bases clipped from V and 5 bases from J, the junction kept 5 bases outside the gene matches. Written as DNA, the CDR3 is TGTGCCAGCTCACTACCGGGACAGGGGGCGAATGAAAAACTGTTTTTT. As protein: CASSLPGQGANEKLFF.

The chain links TRBV7-2 to TRBJ2-1; 7 bases line up with TRBD1. The CDR3 runs 16 residues. The V gene's germline CDR1 is SGHTA and CDR2 FQGNSA. Germline trimming cut 3 bases from V and 3 bases from J; bases unmatched to any gene: 8. The CDR3 is CASSFIRPGGYNEQFF. CDR3 coding DNA: TGTGCCAGCAGCTTTATACGGCCAGGGGGCTACAATGAGCAGTTCTTC. The whole variable domain, filled in from reference TRBV7-2 and TRBJ2-1, reads GAGVSQSPSNKVTEKGKDVELRCDPISGHTALYWYRQSLGQGLEFLIYFQGNSAPDKSGLPSDRFSAERTGGSVSTLTIQRTQQEDSAVYLCASSFIRPGGYNEQFFGPGTRLTVL.

This clone was detected a few times. The chain employs TRBV10-2 and TRBJ2-3, with D possibly TRBD1 on 6 matching bases. V lost 5 bases and J 6 bases, leaving 15 bases between the germline ends. This CDR3 spans 14 amino acids. Germline lookup yields CDR1 WSHSY and CDR2 SAAADI. The chain's CDR3 is CASSKGVGSDTQYF. The CDR3 DNA follows: TGCGCCAGCAGTAAGGGGGTTGGTTCGGATACGCAGTATTTT.

The DNA for the CDR3 is TGCGCCAGCAGCCCCGGACAGGGAAGGGTAGAAGCTTTCTTT. Its translation is CASSPGQGRVEAFF. The chain couples TRBV5-1 to TRBJ1-1; 8 positions match TRBD1. CDR1 is SGHRS, CDR2 YFSETQ, per germline. V lost 4 bases and J lost 8; bases outside the gene matches: 10. CDR3 length equals 14 residues.

This chain uses TRBV6-1 with TRBJ2-7, with TRBD1 matching 7 bases. The CDR3 contains 15 residues. J was trimmed by 5 bases and V by 6 bases; bases with no gene match: 13. Germline V lookup: CDR1 MNHNS, CDR2 SASEGT. The CDR3 loop reads CASREKGAFTHEQYF. CDR3 DNA sequence: TGTGCCAGCAGGGAAAAGGGGGCTTTTACCCACGAGCAGTACTTC.

This chain connects TRBV15 to TRBJ1-1; D perhaps matches TRBD1 (5 bases). Trimming left V 1 base short and J 4 bases short, with 10 bases between. This CDR3 has 14 residues. Germline assignment: CDR1 LNHNV and CDR2 YYDKDF (reference sequence). CDR3 protein: CATSRAGGSTEAFF. CDR3 nucleotides: TGTGCCACCAGCAGAGCCGGGGGGTCCACTGAAGCTTTCTTT.

The chain joins TRBV28 to TRBJ2-5, with D maybe TRBD1 (6 bases). Judging by the DNA end, TRBJ2-7 fits better; the J call may be wrong. The germline CDR1 and CDR2 sequences are MDHEN and SYDVKM. The CDR3 spans 14 residues. DNA of the CDR3: TGTGCCAGCAGTCTCCTACAGGGTCTCTACGAGCAGTACTTC. Its protein is CASSLLQGLYEQYF.

This clone has a handful of counts. This chain links TRBV4-3 with TRBJ1-1; no definite D call. The germline V gene has CDR1 LGHNA and CDR2 YSLEER. The CDR3 contains 14 residues. The V and J ends lost 4 bases and 2 bases respectively, with 11 bases between them. CDR3 residues: CASSLSTANTEAFF. In nucleotides, the CDR3 is TGCGCCAGCAGCCTAAGCACAGCTAACACTGAAGCTTTCTTT.

This clone is a singleton in its sample. The chain carries TRBV4-3 and TRBJ2-5; D possibly corresponds to TRBD1 (7 bases). The DNA end favors TRBJ2-7, so the J call may be wrong. The CDR3 contains 15 residues. The germline V gene has CDR1 LGHNA and CDR2 YSLEER. The CDR3 DNA reads TGCGCCAGCAGCCAGGGCGGGACAGACTCCTACGAGCAGTACTTC. Translating it yields CASSQGGTDSYEQYF.

This clone was recorded a few times. V and J are TRBV5-5 and TRBJ1-1; no definite D call. This CDR3 is built from 14 residues. Germline V lookup: CDR1 SGHKS, CDR2 YYEKEE (reference sequence). Trimming shortened V by 1 base and J by 1 base, and 8 bases separated the two germline ends. For the CDR3, the DNA is TGTGCCAGCAGCTTGTTGGGAGGGAACACTGAAGCTTTCTTT. Amino acids: CASSLLGGNTEAFF.

This sequence joins TRBV14 and TRBJ2-5; D possibly corresponds to TRBD1 (6 bases). There are 15 residues in the CDR3. V shed 5 bases and J shed 2 bases, with 15 bases lying between them. CDR1 and CDR2 from the germline V gene are SGHDN and FVKESK. The CDR3 protein is CASSNFGTPQETQYF. The CDR3 DNA reads TGTGCCAGCAGCAATTTCGGGACACCTCAAGAGACCCAGTACTTC.

This chain links TRBV19 with TRBJ2-3, with 9 bases fitting TRBD2. The germline V gene has CDR1 LNHDA and CDR2 SQIVND (reference sequence). The CDR3 consists of 16 residues. V shed 5 bases, J shed 7 bases, and the junction held 13 bases outside the gene matches. CDR3 sequence reads: CASSPRRSGGTNTQYF. Written as DNA, the CDR3 is TGTGCCAGTAGTCCACGTCGGAGCGGGGGGACTAATACGCAGTATTTT.

The chain uses TRBV15 and TRBJ2-1; 10 nucleotides agree with TRBD2. The CDR3 consists of 17 residues. Per germline, CDR1 LNHNV and CDR2 YYDKDF (reference sequence). With V trimmed by 0 bases and J by 8 bases, 10 bases remained unmatched. CDR3 DNA: TGTGCCACCAGCAGAGATTTTTCGGCTAGCGGGAGCGATGAGCAGTTCTTC. Protein: CATSRDFSASGSDEQFF. Full variable domain (rest looked up from reference TRBV15 and TRBJ2-1): DAMVIQNPRYQVTQFGKPVTLSCSQTLNHNVMYWYQQKSSQAPKLLFHYYDKDFNNEADTPDNFQSRRPNTSFCFLDIRSPGLGDTAMYLCATSRDFSASGSDEQFFGPGTRLTVL.

In this sample, this clone turned up a few times. This chain uses TRBV7-9 with TRBJ1-1; 10 nucleotides align to TRBD1. Trimming at V came to 5 bases and at J to 12 bases, leaving 6 bases not matched to a gene. Germline V gives CDR1 SEHNR, CDR2 FQNEAQ (reference sequence). CDR3 length equals 12 residues. CDR3 nucleotides: TGTGCCAGCAGCAACCGGGACAGGGGAACTTTCTTT. It yields the protein CASSNRDRGTFF.